The rows below give T cell receptor beta chains drawn from one sample of a study of T cells in Graves' hyperthyroidism and ophthalmopathy. Via MiXCR, TCRdb re-called the multiplex PCR reads, giving one row per CDR3 protein. There are around 300,000 distinct CDR3 sequences in the sample; 11% to 15% occur only once, and around 23% lies in the top ten. Sequenced input: blood. These receptors all stem from a woman in her 30s with Graves' hyperthyroidism. The CDR3 runs from the conserved cysteine through the conserved F or W. The D gene is left open where the match is weak. The size field is filled for only some rows; it gives once, few, many or a size class.

length: 12; D: NA; V: TRBV2; J: TRBJ1-4; size: many; DNA: TGTGCCAGCGGCGGGGCTTATGAAAAACTGTTTTTT; CDR3: CASGGAYEKLFF
length: 14; D: NA; V: TRBV27; J: TRBJ1-4; size: few; DNA: TGTGCCAGCAGTTGGGGGAGGGCGGATGAAAAACTGTTTTTT; CDR3: CASSWGRADEKLFF
length: 15; D: NA; V: TRBV7-9; J: TRBJ2-7; size: few; DNA: TGTGCCAGCAGCTTGGGCATAGGCCTAACCTACGAGCAGTACTTC; CDR3: CASSLGIGLTYEQYF
length: 16; D: TRBD2; V: TRBV6-5; J: TRBJ2-1; size: few; DNA: TGTGCCAGCAGTTACTCCCATAGCGGGAGGGACGGTGAGCAGTTCTTC; CDR3: CASSYSHSGRDGEQFF
length: 13; D: TRBD1; V: TRBV11-2; J: TRBJ2-1; size: NA; DNA: TGTGCCAGCAGCCCCAGGGGGATCGATGAGCAGTTCTTC; CDR3: CASSPRGIDEQFF
length: 13; D: TRBD1; V: TRBV20-1; J: TRBJ2-7; size: many; DNA: TGCAGTGCTGTCAGACAGGGGCGGGACGAGCAGTACTTC; CDR3: CSAVRQGRDEQYF
length: 15; D: NA; V: TRBV6-2/TRBV6-3; J: TRBJ1-4; size: NA; DNA: TGTGCCAGCAGTTACTTTTGGGGGGCGCGTGAAAAACTGTTTTTT; CDR3: CASSYFWGAREKLFF
length: 18; D: NA; V: TRBV5-6; J: TRBJ2-6; size: NA; DNA: TGTGCCAGCAGATCGGACATAGCTAGACTCTCTGGGGCCAACGTCCTGACTTTC; CDR3: CASRSDIARLSGANVLTF
length: 13; D: NA; V: TRBV20-1; J: TRBJ1-1; size: many; DNA: TGCAGTGCAACCCGGGATCTACACACTGAAGCTTTCTTT; CDR3: CSATRDLHTEAFF
length: 14; D: NA; V: TRBV6-5; J: TRBJ1-4; size: NA; DNA: TGTGCCAGCAGTTCAGGAGGGGCGGGTGAAAAACTGTTTTTT; CDR3: CASSSGGAGEKLFF
length: 14; D: NA; V: TRBV7-2; J: TRBJ2-2; size: few; DNA: TGTGCCAGCAGCCCCGGGACCTACACCGGGGAGCTGTTTTTT; CDR3: CASSPGTYTGELFF
length: 14; D: NA; V: TRBV28; J: TRBJ2-7; size: few; DNA: TGTGCCAGCAGTTCCGCGCCAAGACCCTACGAGCAGTACTTC; CDR3: CASSSAPRPYEQYF
length: 12; D: NA; V: TRBV30; J: TRBJ1-2; size: once; DNA: TGTGCCTGGAGTGTAGGCGGAGGGGACTACACCTTC; CDR3: CAWSVGGGDYTF
length: 16; D: TRBD2; V: TRBV20-1; J: TRBJ2-1; size: many; DNA: TGCAGTGCTAGAGCTGGGACTAGCGGGATACGGAATGAGCAGTTCTTC; CDR3: CSARAGTSGIRNEQFF
length: 14; D: NA; V: TRBV4-2; J: TRBJ2-1; size: few; DNA: TGTGCCAGCAGCCAAGCCGGGTCCTACAATGAGCAGTTCTTC; CDR3: CASSQAGSYNEQFF
length: 13; D: NA; V: TRBV18; J: TRBJ2-1; size: few; DNA: TGTGCCAGCTCACCGTTCGTGGACAATGAGCAGTTCTTC; CDR3: CASSPFVDNEQFF
length: 16; D: TRBD2; V: TRBV20-1; J: TRBJ2-7; size: few; DNA: TGCAGTGCCACACACAGGGACGGGACTAGACGTGTCGAGCAGTACTTC; CDR3: CSATHRDGTRRVEQYF
length: 15; D: NA; V: TRBV28; J: TRBJ1-5; size: many; DNA: TGTGCCAGCAGTTTAGGCTCTGGTTATCGTCAGCCCCAGCATTTT; CDR3: CASSLGSGYRQPQHF
length: 13; D: NA; V: TRBV20-1; J: TRBJ1-2; size: NA; DNA: TGCAGGACTTCAACCGGTGGGGGCTATGGCTACACCTTC; CDR3: CRTSTGGGYGYTF
length: 15; D: TRBD1; V: TRBV14; J: TRBJ2-3; size: few; DNA: TGTGCCAGCAGCCAGAGGACAGGGAGTGTCGATACGCAGTATTTT; CDR3: CASSQRTGSVDTQYF
length: 13; D: NA; V: TRBV24-1; J: TRBJ2-3; size: many; DNA: TGTGCCACCACCTCGGCTAGCACAGATACGCAGTATTTT; CDR3: CATTSASTDTQYF
length: 12; D: NA; V: TRBV3-1; J: TRBJ1-2; size: NA; DNA: TGTGCCAGCAGCCAGGTGGATTATGGCTACACCTTC; CDR3: CASSQVDYGYTF
length: 17; D: TRBD2; V: TRBV9; J: TRBJ2-2; size: NA; DNA: TGTGCCAGCAGCCCCCGGGGGAGGGGCACGAACACCGGGGAGCTGTTTTTT; CDR3: CASSPRGRGTNTGELFF
length: 15; D: TRBD2; V: TRBV7-2; J: TRBJ2-5; size: many; DNA: TGTGCCAGCAGCTCCCGACTAGCGGGAGTTGAGACCCAGTACTTC; CDR3: CASSSRLAGVETQYF
length: 15; D: NA; V: TRBV25-1; J: TRBJ2-3; size: many; DNA: TGTGCCAGCAGTGAAACGAGGAGTAGCACAGATACGCAGTATTTT; CDR3: CASSETRSSTDTQYF
length: 14; D: TRBD1; V: TRBV27; J: TRBJ1-1; size: many; DNA: TGTGCCAGCCGCCTATTGACAGGGGGCGCTGAAGCTTTCTTT; CDR3: CASRLLTGGAEAFF
length: 15; D: NA; V: TRBV28; J: TRBJ1-1; size: NA; DNA: TGTGCCAGCAGTTTATTGGCAGGGAGGAACACTGAAGCTTTCTTT; CDR3: CASSLLAGRNTEAFF
length: 17; D: TRBD2; V: TRBV28; J: TRBJ2-3; size: many; DNA: TGTGCCTCTTCAACCCCTGGGCTAGCGGGGAGCACAGATACGCAGTATTTT; CDR3: CASSTPGLAGSTDTQYF
length: 15; D: NA; V: TRBV20-1; J: TRBJ2-1; size: many; DNA: TGCAGTGCCATTTCAAGGACGATCACTAACAATGAGCAGTTCTTC; CDR3: CSAISRTITNNEQFF